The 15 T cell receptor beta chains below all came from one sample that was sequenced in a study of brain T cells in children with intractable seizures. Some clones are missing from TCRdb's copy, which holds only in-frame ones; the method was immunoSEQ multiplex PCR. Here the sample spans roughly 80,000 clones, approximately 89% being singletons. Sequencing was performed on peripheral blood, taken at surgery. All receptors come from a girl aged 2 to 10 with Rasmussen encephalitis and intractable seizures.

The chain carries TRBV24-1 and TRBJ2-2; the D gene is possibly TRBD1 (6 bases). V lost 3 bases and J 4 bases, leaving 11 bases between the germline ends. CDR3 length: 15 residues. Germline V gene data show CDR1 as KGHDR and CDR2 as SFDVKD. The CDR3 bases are TGTGCCACCAGTGATATCTCGACAGGCACCGGGGAGCTGTTTTTT. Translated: CATSDISTGTGELFF.

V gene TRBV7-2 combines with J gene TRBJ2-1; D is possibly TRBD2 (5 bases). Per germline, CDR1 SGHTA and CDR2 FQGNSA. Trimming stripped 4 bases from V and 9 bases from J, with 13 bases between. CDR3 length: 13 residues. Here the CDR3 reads CASSSPLAGEQFF. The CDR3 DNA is TGTGCCAGCAGCTCCCCCCTAGCAGGTGAGCAGTTCTTC.

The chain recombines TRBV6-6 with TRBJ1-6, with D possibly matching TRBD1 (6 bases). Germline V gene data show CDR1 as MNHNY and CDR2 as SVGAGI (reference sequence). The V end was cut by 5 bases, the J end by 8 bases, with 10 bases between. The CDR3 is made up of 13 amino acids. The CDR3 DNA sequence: TGTGCCAGCAGTGGACGGACAGATTCACCCCTCCACTTT. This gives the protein CASSGRTDSPLHF.

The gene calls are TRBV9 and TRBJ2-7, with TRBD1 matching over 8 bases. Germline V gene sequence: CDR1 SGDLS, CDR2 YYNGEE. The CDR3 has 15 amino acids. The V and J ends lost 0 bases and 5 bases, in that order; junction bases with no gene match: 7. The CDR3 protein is CASSVAGRGLDEQYF. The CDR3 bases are TGTGCCAGCAGCGTAGCTGGCAGGGGGCTGGACGAGCAGTACTTC.

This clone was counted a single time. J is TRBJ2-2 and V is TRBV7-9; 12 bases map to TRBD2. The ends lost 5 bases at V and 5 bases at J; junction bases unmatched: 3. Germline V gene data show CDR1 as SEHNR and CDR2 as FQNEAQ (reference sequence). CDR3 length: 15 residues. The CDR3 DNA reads TGTGCCAGCAGCCCCGGACTAGCGGGGACCGGGGAGCTGTTTTTT. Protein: CASSPGLAGTGELFF. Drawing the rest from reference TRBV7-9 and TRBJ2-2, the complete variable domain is DTGVSQNPRHKITKRGQNVTFRCDPISEHNRLYWYRQTLGQGPEFLTYFQNEAQLEKSRLLSDRFSAERPKGSFSTLEIQRTEQGDSAMYLCASSPGLAGTGELFFGEGSRLTVL.

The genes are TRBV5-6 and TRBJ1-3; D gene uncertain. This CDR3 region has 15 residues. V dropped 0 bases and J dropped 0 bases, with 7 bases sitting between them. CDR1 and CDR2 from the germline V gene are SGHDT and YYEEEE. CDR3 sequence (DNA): TGTGCCAGCAGCTTGGGGACGGACTCTGGAAACACCATATATTTT. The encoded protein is CASSLGTDSGNTIYF.

DNA for the CDR3: TGTGCCAGCAGCTCGACAGGGGTAACCGGGGAGCTGTTTTTT. Its protein product is CASSSTGVTGELFF. The chain joins TRBV6-5 to TRBJ2-2, with 8 bases fitting TRBD1. Germline CDR1 MNHEY, CDR2 SVGAGI. This CDR3 comprises 14 residues. V gave up 6 bases and J gave up 5 bases; unmatched junction bases: 5.

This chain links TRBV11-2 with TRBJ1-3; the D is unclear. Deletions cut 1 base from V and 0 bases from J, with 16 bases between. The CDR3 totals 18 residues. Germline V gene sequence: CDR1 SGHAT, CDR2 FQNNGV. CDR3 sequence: CASSLGLQRPSSGNTIYF. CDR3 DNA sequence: TGTGCCAGCAGCTTAGGTCTGCAGAGACCAAGCTCTGGAAACACCATATATTTT.

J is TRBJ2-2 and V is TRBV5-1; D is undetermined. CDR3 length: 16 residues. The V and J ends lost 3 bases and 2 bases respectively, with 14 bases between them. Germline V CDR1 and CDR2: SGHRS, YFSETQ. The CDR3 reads CASSSTRSPNTGELFF. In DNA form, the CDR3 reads TGCGCCAGCAGCTCAACCCGGAGTCCCAACACCGGGGAGCTGTTTTTT.

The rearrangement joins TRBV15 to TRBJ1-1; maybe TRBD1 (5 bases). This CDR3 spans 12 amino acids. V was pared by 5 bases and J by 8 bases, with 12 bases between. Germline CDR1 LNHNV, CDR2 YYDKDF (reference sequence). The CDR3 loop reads CATSGPRTEAFF. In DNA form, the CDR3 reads TGTGCCACCAGCGGCCCAAGGACAGAAGCTTTCTTT. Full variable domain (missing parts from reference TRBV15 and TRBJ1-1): DAMVIQNPRYQVTQFGKPVTLSCSQTLNHNVMYWYQQKSSQAPKLLFHYYDKDFNNEADTPDNFQSRRPNTSFCFLDIRSPGLGDTAMYLCATSGPRTEAFFGQGTRLTVV.

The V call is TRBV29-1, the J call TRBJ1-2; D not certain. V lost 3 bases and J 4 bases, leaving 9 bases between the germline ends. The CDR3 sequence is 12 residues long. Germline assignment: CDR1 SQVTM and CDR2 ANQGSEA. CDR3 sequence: CSVEYVLYGYTF. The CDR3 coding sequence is TGCAGCGTTGAGTATGTACTCTATGGCTACACCTTC. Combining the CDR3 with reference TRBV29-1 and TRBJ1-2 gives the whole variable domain SAVISQKPSRDICQRGTSLTIQCQVDSQVTMMFWYRQQPGQSLTLIATANQGSEATYESGFVIDKFPISRPNLTFSTLTVSNMSPEDSSIYLCSVEYVLYGYTFGSGTRLTVV.

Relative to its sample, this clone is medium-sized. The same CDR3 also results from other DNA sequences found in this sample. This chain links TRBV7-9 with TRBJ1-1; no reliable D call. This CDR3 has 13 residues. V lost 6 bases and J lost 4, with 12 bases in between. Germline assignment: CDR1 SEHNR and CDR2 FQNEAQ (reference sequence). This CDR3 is CASRNRQLTEAFF. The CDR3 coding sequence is TGTGCCAGCAGGAATCGACAACTCACTGAAGCTTTCTTT.

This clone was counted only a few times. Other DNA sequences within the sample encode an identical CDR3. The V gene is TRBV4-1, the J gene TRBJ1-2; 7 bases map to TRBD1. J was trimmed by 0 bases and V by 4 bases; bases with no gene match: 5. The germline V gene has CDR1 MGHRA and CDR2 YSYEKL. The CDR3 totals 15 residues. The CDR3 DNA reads TGCGCCAGCAGCCTGGGGACAGCCACTAACTATGGCTACACCTTC. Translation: CASSLGTATNYGYTF.

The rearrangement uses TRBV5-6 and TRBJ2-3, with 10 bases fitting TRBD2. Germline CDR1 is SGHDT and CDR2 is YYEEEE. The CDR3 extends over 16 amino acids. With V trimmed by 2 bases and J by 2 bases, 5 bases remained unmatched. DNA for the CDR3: TGTGCCAGCAGCTTTAGGCTAGCGGGAGTCACAGATACGCAGTATTTT. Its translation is CASSFRLAGVTDTQYF.

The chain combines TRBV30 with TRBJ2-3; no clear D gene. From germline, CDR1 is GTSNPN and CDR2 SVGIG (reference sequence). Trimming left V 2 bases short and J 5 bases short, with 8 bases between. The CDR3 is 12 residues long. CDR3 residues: CAWSPTLDTQYF. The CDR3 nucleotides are TGTGCCTGGAGTCCTACCTTAGATACGCAGTATTTT. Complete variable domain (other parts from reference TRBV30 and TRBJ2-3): SQTIHQWPATLVQPVGSPLSLECTVEGTSNPNLYWYRQAAGRGLQLLFYSVGIGQISSEVPQNLSASRPQDRQFILSSKKLLLSDSGFYLCAWSPTLDTQYFGPGTRLTVL.